This T cell receptor (beta chain) was found in a study of response to subunit inactivated influenza vaccine. The CDR3 spans 13 residues. Trimming cost V 6 bases and J 4 bases, with 10 bases left between them. Per germline, CDR1 MDHEN and CDR2 SYDVKM. Comment on this clonotype: Its antigen is not known.

Each CDR3 protein is one row after TCRdb ran MiXCR on the RT-PCR reads. Here the sample spans 750,000 to 850,000 distinct CDR3 sequences, around a sixth being singletons. Study outcomes and limitations: Authors suggested each seasonal flu vaccination may recruit only limited numbers of new T cells.

Specimen: PBMCs from blood, collected less than 6 days after vaccination. The chain is built from TRBV28 and TRBJ2-1; unclear D gene. The sequence was obtained from a man in his fifties or sixties who received an inactivated influenza vaccine. The CDR3 region has the DNA TGTGCCAGCAGCATATCCCAGTACAATGAGCAGTTCTTC. Its translation is CASSISQYNEQFF.